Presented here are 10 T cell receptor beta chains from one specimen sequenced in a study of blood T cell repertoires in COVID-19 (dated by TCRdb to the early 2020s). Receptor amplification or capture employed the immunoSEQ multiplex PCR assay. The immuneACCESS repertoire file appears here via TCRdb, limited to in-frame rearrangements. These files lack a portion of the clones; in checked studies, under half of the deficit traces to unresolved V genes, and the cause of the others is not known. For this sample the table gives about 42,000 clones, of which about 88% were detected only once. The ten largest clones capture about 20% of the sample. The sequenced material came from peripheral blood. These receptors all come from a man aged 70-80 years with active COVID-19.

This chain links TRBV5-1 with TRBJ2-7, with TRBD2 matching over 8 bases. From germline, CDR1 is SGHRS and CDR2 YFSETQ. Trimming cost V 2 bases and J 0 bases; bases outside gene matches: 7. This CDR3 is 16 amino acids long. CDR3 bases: TGCGCCAGCAGCTTTGCGGGAGGCCCGAGCTCCTACGAGCAGTACTTC. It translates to CASSFAGGPSSYEQYF.

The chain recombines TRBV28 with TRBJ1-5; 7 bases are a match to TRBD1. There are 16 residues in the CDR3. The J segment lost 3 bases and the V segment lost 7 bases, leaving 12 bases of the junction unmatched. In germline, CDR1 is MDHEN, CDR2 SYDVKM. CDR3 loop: CASTPGSGQHNQPQHF. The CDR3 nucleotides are TGTGCCAGCACCCCGGGGTCGGGACAGCACAATCAGCCCCAGCATTTT. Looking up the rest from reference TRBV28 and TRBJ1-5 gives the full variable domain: DVKVTQSSRYLVKRTGEKVFLECVQDMDHENMFWYRQDPGLGLRLIYFSYDVKMKEKGDIPEGYSVSREKKERFSLILESASTNQTSMYLCASTPGSGQHNQPQHFGDGTRLSIL.

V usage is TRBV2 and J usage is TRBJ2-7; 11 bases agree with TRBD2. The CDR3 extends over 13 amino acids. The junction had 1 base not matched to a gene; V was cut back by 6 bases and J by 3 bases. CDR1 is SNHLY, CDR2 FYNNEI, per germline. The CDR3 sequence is CASRGLADYEQYF. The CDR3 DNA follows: TGTGCCAGCAGGGGACTAGCGGACTACGAGCAGTACTTC.

CDR3 sequence reads: CASSLLAGGLTETQYF. CDR3 bases: TGTGCCAGCAGCTTACTAGCGGGGGGCCTCACGGAGACCCAGTACTTC. V is TRBV7-2 and J is TRBJ2-5; the match to TRBD2 covers 11 bases. CDR1 is SGHTA, CDR2 FQGNSA, per germline. The length of the CDR3 is 16 residues. Losses at the gene ends were 2 bases for V and 5 bases for J; bases not matched to a gene: 7.

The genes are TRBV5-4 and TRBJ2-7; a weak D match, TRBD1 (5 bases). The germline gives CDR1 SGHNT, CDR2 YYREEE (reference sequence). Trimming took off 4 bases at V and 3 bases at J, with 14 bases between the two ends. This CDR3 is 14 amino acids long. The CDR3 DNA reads TGTGCCAGCAGCAGGGGCCCTAGTGGCTACGAGCAGTACTTC. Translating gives CASSRGPSGYEQYF.

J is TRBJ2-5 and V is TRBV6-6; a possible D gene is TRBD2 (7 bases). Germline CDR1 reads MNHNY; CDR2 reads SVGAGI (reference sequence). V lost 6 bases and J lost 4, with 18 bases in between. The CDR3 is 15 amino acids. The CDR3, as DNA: TGTGCCAGCAGCCTCGTGGGGGGGCCCACAGAGACCCAGTACTTC. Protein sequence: CASSLVGGPTETQYF.

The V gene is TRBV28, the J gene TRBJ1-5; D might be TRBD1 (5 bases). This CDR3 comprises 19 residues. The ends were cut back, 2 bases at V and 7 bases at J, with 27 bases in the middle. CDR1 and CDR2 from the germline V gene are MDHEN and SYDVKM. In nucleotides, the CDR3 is TGTGCCAGCAGTTTACTAATAGGGGCCGAGTCTTGGGGCGTCCAGCCCCAGCATTTT. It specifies CASSLLIGAESWGVQPQHF.

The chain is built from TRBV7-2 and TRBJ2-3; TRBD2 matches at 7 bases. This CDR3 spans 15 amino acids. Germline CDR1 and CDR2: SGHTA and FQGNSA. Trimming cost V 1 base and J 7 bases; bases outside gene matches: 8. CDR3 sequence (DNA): TGTGCCAGCAGCTTAGATAGTGGCGGGAGTTATACGCAGTATTTT. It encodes CASSLDSGGSYTQYF.

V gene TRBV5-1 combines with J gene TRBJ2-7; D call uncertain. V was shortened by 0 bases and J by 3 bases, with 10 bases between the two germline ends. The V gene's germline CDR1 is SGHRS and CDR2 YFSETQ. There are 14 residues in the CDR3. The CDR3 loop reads CASSLGQAVYEQYF. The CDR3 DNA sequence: TGCGCCAGCAGCTTGGGGCAGGCCGTCTACGAGCAGTACTTC.

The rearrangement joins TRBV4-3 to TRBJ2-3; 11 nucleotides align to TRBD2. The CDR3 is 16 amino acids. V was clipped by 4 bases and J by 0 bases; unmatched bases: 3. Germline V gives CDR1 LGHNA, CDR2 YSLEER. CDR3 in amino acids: CASSPGLAVSTDTQYF. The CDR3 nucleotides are TGCGCCAGCAGCCCGGGACTAGCGGTTAGCACAGATACGCAGTATTTT.